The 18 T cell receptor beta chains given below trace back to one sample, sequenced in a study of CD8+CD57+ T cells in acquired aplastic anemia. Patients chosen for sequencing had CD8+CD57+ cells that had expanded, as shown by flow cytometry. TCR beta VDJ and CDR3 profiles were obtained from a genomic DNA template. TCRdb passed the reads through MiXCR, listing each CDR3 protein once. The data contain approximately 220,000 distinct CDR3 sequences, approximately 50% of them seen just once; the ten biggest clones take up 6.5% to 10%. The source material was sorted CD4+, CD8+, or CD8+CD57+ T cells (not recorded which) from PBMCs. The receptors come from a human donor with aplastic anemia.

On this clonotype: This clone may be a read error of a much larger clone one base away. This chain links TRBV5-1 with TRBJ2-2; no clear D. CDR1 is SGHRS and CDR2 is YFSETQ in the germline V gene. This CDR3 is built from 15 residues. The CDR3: CANSSGPQAAGELFF. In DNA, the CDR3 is TGCGCCAACAGCTCTGGCCCGCAGGCAGCCGGGGAGCTGTTTTTT.

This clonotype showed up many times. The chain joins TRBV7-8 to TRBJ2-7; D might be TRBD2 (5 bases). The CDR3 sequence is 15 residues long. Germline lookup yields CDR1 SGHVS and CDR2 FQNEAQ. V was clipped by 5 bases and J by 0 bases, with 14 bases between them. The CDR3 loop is CASSPVGGDSYEQYF. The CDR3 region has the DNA TGTGCCAGCAGCCCAGTTGGAGGTGACTCCTACGAGCAGTACTTC.

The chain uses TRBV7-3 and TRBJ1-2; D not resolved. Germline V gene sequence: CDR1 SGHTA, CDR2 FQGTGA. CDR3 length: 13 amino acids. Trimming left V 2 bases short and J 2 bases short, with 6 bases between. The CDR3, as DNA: TGTGCCAGCAGCTTACAGAAAAACTATGGCTACACCTTC. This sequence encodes CASSLQKNYGYTF.

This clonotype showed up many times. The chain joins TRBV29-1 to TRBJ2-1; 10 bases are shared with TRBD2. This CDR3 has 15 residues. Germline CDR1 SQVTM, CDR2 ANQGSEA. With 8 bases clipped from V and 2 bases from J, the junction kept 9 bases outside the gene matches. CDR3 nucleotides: TGCAGCTTCAGAAGTAGCGGGGGGACCTACAATGAGCAGTTCTTC. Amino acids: CSFRSSGGTYNEQFF.

In nucleotides, the CDR3 is TGTGCCAGCAGCTTAAGTTGGGGCAGCTCCGAAAAACTGTTTTTT. Protein: CASSLSWGSSEKLFF. The chain carries TRBV7-6 and TRBJ1-4; tentatively, D is TRBD1 (5 bases). Per the germline V gene, CDR1 is SGHVS and CDR2 is FNYEAQ. Trimming shortened V by 2 bases and J by 8 bases, and 15 bases separated the two germline ends. The CDR3 loop spans 15 amino acids.

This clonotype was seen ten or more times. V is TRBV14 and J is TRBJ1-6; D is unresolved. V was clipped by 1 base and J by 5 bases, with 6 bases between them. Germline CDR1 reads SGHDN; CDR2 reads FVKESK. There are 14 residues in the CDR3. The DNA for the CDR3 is TGTGCCAGCAGCCAAGGACGGAATAATTCACCCCTCCACTTT. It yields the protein CASSQGRNNSPLHF.

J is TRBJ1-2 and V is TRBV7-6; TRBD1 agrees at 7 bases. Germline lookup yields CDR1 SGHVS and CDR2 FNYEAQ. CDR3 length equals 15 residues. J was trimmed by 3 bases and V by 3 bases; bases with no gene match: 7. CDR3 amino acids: CASSFRDSIHYGYTF. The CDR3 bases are TGTGCCAGCAGCTTTCGGGACAGCATTCACTATGGCTACACCTTC.

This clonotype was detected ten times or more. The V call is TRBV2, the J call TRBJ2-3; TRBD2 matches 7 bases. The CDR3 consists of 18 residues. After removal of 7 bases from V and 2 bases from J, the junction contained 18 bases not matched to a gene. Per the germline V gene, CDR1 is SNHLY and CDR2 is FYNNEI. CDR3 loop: CASILSLSGGRSTDTQYF. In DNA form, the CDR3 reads TGTGCCAGCATTTTATCGTTGTCGGGAGGCCGTTCCACAGATACGCAGTATTTT.

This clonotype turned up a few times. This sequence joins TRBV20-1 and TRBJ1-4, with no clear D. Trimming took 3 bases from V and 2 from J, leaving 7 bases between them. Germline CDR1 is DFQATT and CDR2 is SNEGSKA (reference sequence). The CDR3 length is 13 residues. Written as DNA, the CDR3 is TGCAGTGCTAGCGGCAGGACTAATGAAAAACTGTTTTTT. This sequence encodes CSASGRTNEKLFF.

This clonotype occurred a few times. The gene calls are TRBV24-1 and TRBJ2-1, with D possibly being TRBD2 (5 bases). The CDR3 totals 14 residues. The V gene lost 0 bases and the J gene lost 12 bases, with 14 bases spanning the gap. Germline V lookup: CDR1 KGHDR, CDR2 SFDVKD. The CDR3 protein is CATSDLKFNGLQFF. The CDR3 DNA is TGTGCCACCAGTGATTTGAAATTCAACGGACTGCAGTTCTTC.

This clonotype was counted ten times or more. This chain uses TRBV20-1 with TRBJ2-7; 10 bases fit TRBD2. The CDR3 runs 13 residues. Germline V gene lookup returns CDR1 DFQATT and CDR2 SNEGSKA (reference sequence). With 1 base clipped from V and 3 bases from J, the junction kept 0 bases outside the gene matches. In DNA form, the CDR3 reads TGCAGTGCTAGAGGACTAGCGGGCTACGAGCAGTACTTC. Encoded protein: CSARGLAGYEQYF.

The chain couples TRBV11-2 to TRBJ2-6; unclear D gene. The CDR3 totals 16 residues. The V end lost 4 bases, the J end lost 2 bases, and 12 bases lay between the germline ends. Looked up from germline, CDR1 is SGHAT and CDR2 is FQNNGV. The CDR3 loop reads CASSSRKDAGANVLTF. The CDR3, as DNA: TGTGCCAGCAGCTCTCGGAAGGACGCTGGGGCCAACGTCCTGACTTTC.

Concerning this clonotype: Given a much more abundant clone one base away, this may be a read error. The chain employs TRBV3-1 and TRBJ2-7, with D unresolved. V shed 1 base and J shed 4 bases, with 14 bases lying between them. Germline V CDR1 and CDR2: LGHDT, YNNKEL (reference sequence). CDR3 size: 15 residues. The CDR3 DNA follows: TGTGCCAGCAGCCAAGGGCAGTCCTCCCCATACGAGCAGTACTTC. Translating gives CASSQGQSSPYEQYF.

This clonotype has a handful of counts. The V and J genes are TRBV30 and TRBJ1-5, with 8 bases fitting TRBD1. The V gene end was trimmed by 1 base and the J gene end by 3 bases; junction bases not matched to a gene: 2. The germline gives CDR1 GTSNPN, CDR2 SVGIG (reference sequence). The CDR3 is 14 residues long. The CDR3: CAWSGDRPNQPQHF. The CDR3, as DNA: TGTGCCTGGAGTGGGGACAGGCCCAATCAGCCCCAGCATTTT.

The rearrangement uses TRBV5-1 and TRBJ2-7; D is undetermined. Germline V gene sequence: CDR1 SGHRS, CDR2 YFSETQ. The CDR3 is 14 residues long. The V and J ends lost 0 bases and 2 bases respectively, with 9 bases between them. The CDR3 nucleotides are TGCGCCAGCAGCTTGGTATACACTACCTACGAGCAGTACTTC. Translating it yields CASSLVYTTYEQYF. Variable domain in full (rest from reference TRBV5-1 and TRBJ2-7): KAGVTQTPRYLIKTRGQQVTLSCSPISGHRSVSWYQQTPGQGLQFLFEYFSETQRNKGNFPGRFSGRQFSNSRSEMNVSTLELGDSALYLCASSLVYTTYEQYFGPGTRLTVT.

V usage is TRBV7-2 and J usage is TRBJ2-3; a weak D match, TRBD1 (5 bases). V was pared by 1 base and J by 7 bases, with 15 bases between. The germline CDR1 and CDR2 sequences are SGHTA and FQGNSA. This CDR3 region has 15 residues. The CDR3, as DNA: TGTGCCAGCAGCTTAGAGGCAGGGAAGACCCATACGCAGTATTTT. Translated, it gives CASSLEAGKTHTQYF. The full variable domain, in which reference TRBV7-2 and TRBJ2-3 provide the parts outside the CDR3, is GAGVSQSPSNKVTEKGKDVELRCDPISGHTALYWYRQSLGQGLEFLIYFQGNSAPDKSGLPSDRFSAERTGGSVSTLTIQRTQQEDSAVYLCASSLEAGKTHTQYFGPGTRLTVL.

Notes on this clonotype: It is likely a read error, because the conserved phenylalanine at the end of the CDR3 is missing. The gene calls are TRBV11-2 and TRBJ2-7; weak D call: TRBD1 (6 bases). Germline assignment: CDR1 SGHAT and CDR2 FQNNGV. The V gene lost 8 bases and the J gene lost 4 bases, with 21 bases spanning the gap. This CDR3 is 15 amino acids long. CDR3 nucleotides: TGTGCCAGCTGCGCCGATAGGGGGACGGAGTACGAGCAGTACTGC. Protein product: CASCADRGTEYEQYC.

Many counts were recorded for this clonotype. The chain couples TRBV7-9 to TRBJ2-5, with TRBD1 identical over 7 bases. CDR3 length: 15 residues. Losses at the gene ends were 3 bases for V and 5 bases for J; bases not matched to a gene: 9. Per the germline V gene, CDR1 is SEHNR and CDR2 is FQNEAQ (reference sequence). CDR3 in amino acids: CASSFSGGSKETQYF. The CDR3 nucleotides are TGTGCCAGCAGCTTTTCAGGGGGTTCCAAGGAGACCCAGTACTTC.